This T cell receptor (beta chain) was sequenced for a study of blood T cells in healthy people across ages. General study points: Long-lived donors exceeded aged donors in naive CD4+ cells and diversity.

With 3 bases removed from V and 0 bases from J, the gap between germline ends came to 12 bases. CDR3 size: 16 residues. The germline V gene has CDR1 SGHRS and CDR2 YFSETQ. Peripheral blood was drawn, about 10 milliliters per donor. To note about this clonotype: Its antigen is not known.

A second PCR of 7 to 11 cycles used a sample-barcoded 5' primer and a J-beta primer mix. TCRdb recomputed calls from the 5' RACE reads with MiXCR, one row per CDR3 protein. The sample records around 2 million distinct CDR3 sequences, roughly two fifths being singletons. Sequencing input: blood. The receptor was isolated from a human donor in good health. The chain carries TRBV5-1 and TRBJ2-2; TRBD1 is a possible D gene (5 bases). CDR3: CASSSRQGSNTGELFF. The DNA of the CDR3 is TGCGCCAGCAGCTCTAGGCAGGGATCGAACACCGGGGAGCTGTTTTTT.